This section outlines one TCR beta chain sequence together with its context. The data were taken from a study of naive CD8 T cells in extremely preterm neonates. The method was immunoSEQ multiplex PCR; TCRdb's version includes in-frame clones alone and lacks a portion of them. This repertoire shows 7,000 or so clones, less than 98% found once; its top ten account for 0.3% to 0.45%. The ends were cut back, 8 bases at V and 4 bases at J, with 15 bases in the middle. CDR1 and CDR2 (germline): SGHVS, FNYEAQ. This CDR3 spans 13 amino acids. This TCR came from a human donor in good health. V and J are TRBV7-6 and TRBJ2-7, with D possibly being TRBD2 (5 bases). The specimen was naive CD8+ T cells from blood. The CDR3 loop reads CASAPRPGYEQYF. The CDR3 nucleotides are TGTGCCAGCGCTCCCCGTCCGGGGTACGAGCAGTACTTC.